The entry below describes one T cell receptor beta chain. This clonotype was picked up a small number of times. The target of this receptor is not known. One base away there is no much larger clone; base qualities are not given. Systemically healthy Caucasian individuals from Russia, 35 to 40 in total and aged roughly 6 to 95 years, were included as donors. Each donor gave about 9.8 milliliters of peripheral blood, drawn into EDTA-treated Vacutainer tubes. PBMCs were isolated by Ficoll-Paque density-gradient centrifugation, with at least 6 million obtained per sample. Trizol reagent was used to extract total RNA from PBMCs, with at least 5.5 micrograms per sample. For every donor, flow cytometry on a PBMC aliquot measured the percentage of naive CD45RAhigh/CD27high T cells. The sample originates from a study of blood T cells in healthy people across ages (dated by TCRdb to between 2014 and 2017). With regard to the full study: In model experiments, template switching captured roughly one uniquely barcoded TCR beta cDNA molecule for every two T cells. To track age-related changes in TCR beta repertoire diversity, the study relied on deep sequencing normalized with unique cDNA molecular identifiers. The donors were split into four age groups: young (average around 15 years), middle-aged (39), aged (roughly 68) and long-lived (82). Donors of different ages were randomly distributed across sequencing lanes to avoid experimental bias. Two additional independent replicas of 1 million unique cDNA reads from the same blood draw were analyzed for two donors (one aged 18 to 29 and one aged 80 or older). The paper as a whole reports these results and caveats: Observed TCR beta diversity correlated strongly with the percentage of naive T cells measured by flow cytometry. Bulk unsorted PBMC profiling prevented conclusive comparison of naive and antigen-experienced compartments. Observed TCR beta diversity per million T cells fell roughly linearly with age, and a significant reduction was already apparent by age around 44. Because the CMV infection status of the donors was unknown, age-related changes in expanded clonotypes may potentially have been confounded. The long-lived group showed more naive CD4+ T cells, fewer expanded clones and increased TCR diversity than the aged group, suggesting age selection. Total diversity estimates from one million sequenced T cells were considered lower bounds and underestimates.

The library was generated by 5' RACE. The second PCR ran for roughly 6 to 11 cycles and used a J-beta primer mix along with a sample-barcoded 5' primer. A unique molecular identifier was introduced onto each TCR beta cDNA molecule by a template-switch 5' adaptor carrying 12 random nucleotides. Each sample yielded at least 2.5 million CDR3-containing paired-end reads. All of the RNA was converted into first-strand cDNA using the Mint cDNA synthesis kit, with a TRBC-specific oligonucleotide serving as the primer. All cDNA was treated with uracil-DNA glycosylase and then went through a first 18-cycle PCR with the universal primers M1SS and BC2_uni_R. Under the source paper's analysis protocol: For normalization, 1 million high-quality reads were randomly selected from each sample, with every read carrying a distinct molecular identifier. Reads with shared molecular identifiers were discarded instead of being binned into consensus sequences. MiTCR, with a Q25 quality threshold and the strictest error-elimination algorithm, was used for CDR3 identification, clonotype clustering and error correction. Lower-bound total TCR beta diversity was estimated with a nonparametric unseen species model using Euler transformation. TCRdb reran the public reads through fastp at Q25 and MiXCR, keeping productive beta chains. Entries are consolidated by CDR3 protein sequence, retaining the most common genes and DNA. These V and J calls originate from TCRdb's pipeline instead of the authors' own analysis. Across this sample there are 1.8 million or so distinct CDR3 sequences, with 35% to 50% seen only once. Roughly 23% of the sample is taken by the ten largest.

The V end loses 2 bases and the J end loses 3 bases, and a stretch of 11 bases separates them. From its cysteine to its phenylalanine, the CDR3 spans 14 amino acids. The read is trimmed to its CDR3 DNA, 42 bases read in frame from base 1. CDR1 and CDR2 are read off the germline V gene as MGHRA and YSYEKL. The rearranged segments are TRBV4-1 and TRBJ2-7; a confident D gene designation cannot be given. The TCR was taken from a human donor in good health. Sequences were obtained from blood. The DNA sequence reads TGCGCCAGCAGCCAAAGACATCAGGTCTACGAGCAGTACTTC. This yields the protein CASSQRHQVYEQYF.